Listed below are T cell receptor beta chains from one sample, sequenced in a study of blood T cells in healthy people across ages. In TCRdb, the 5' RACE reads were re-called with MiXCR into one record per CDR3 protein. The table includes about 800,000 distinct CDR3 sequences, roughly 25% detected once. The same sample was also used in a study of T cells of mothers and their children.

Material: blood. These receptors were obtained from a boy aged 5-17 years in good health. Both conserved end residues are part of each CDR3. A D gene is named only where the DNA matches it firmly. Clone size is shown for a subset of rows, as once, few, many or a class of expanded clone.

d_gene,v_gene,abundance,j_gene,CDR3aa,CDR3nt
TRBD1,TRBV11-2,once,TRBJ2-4,CASSREGADQYF,TGTGCCAGCAGCCGAGAGGGGGCCGATCAGTACTTC
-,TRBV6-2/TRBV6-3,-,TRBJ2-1,CASGYASAYNEQFF,TGTGCCAGCGGTTACGCTAGCGCCTACAATGAGCAGTTCTTC
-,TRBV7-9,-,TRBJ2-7,CASSFPGPESSYEQYF,TGTGCCAGCAGCTTCCCGGGACCTGAAAGCTCCTACGAGCAGTACTTC
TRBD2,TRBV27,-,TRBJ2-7,CAAGGASVYEQYF,TGTGCGGCCGGGGGGGCGTCTGTCTACGAGCAGTACTTC
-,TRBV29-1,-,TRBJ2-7,CSVDESSGEQYF,TGCAGCGTTGATGAAAGTTCGGGAGAGCAGTACTTC
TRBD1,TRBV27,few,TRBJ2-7,CVAGQGLEQYF,TGTGTCGCTGGACAGGGCCTCGAGCAGTACTTC
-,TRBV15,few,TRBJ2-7,CATSYQQSSYEQYF,TGTGCCACCAGTTATCAACAGAGCTCCTACGAGCAGTACTTC
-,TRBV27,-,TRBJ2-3,CASSLNRRESYF,TGTGCCAGCAGTTTAAACCGACGAGAATCGTATTTT
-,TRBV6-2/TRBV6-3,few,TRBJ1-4,CASSYAYEDEKLFF,TGTGCCAGCAGTTACGCCTATGAGGATGAAAAACTGTTTTTT
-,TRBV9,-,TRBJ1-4,CDDSRSATNEKLFF,TGTGACGACTCCAGGTCTGCAACTAATGAAAAACTGTTTTTT